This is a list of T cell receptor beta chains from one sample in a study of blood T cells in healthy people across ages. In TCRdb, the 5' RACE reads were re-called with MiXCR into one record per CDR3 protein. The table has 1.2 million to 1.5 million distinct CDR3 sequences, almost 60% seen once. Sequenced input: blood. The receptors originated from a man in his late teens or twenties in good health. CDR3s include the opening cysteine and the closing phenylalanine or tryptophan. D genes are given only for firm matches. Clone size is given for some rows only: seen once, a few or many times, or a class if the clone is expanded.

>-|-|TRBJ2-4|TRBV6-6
TGTGCCAGCAGGTTAGCGGGCTCCCCAGGGGAGCAGTACTTC
CASRLAGSPGEQYF
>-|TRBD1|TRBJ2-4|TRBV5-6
TGTGCCAGCACCCGGGACAGAAAGTACTTC
CASTRDRKYF
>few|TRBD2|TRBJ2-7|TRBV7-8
TGTGCCAGCAGGTCTCTAGCGGGTGACGAGCAGTACTTC
CASRSLAGDEQYF
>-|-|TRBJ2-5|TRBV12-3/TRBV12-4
TGTGCCAGCAGTTGGACGGTTAGTGGGGAGACCCAGTACTTC
CASSWTVSGETQYF
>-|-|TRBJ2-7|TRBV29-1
TGCAGCGTTGGTACGGGTTTGACTCCCCACGAGCAGTACTTC
CSVGTGLTPHEQYF
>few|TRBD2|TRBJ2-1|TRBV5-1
TGCGCCAGCAGCCCGTCCCCGGGACTAGCTATCTATGAGCAGTTCTTC
CASSPSPGLAIYEQFF
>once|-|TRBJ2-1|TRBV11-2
TGTGCCAGCAGCTTAGGAGCGAGGGGGGAGACCCAGTTCTTC
CASSLGARGETQFF
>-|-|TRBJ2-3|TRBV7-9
TGTGCCAGCAGCCCGAGGCAGCCAAGGGGCACAGATACGCAGTATTTT
CASSPRQPRGTDTQYF
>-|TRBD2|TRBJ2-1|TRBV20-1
TGCAGTGCTAGTGGAGAGCGGGGGCGGGAGAGTAATGAGCAGTTCTTC
CSASGERGRESNEQFF
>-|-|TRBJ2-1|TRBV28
TGTGCCAGCAGTTGGGCCACGTCCCGGAGCAACAATGAGCAGTTCTTC
CASSWATSRSNNEQFF
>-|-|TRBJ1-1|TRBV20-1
TGCAGTGCTAGAGATCCGATCAAAACTGAAGCTTTCTTT
CSARDPIKTEAFF
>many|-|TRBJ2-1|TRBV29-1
TGCAGCCATTTGTTAGCGAGTGAGCAGTTCTTC
CSHLLASEQFF
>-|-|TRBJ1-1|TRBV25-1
TGTGCCAGCAGTGAATTTAGGGGCCCCCGGAGTGAAGCTTTCTTT
CASSEFRGPRSEAFF
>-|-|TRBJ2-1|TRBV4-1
TGCGCCAGCAGCCAAGAGAACGTCAATGAGCAGTTCTTC
CASSQENVNEQFF
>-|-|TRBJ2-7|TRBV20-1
TGCAGTGCTAGAGGGACGGGGTTCTCCTACGAGCAGTACTTC
CSARGTGFSYEQYF
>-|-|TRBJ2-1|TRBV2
TGTGCCAGCAGTCGAGCGTGGCAGGGGGGCCACAATGAGCAGTTCTTC
CASSRAWQGGHNEQFF
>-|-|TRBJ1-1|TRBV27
TGTGCCAGCAATTCCTCTCCCGGGGGGGGGAACACTGAAGCTTTCTTT
CASNSSPGGGNTEAFF
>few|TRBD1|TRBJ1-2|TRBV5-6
TGTGCCAGCAGCCCCCGGGACAGGGCGAGAAATGGCTACACCTTC
CASSPRDRARNGYTF
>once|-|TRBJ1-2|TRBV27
TGTGCCAGCAGTTTAAAGGGTACAAATTTTTATGGCTACACCTTC
CASSLKGTNFYGYTF
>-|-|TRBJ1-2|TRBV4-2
TGTGCCAGCAGCACCCGGACGGACTATGGCTACACCTTC
CASSTRTDYGYTF
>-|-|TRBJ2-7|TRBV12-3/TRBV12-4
TGTGCCAGCAGCTTAAAGAGAGGGGGCGAGCAGTACTTC
CASSLKRGGEQYF
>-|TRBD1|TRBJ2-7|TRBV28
TGTGCCAGCAGGACGACAGGGGTCGAGCAGTACTTC
CASRTTGVEQYF
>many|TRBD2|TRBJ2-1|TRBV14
TGTGCCAGCAGCCAAGAGGGTAACCTAGCGGGAGGTTTCAATGAGCAGTTCTTC
CASSQEGNLAGGFNEQFF
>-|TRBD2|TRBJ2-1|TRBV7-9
TGTGCCAGCAGCTCGCCCCCGGGACTAGCGGGAGGAATGGGTGAGCAGTTCTTC
CASSSPPGLAGGMGEQFF
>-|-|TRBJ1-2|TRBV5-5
TGTGCCAGCAGCTTGGCCGGCGTTTCTAACTATGGCTACACCTTC
CASSLAGVSNYGYTF
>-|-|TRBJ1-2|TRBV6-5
TGTGCCAGCAGTTACTTGTCAGGGAATGGCTACACCTTC
CASSYLSGNGYTF
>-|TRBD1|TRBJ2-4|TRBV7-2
TGTGCCAGCAGCCCCATCCCGGGACAGGGGTTGGGGTTGCTGTGCGTTCAGTACTTC
CASSPIPGQGLGLLCVQYF
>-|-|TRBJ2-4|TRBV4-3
TGCGCCAGCAGCCAGGGTCACGAACACGGGGGCCAGGGTGAGCAGTACTTC
CASSQGHEHGGQGEQYF
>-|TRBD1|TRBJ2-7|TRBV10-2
TGCGCCAGCGGAAACAGGGGGATATACTACGAGCAGTACTTC
CASGNRGIYYEQYF
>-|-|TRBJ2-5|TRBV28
TGTGCCAGCAGTTCCCACGCCCAAGAGACCCAGTACTTC
CASSSHAQETQYF
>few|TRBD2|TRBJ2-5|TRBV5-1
TGCGCCAGCAGCTTGTACGGGGGGTTCCAAGAGACCCAGTACTTC
CASSLYGGFQETQYF
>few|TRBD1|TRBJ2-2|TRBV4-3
TGCGCCAGCGGAATGGGACAGGTTTACACCGGGGAGCTGTTTTTT
CASGMGQVYTGELFF
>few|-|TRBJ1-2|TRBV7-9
TGTGCCAGCAGTACCCAGGGTTCCACCCTTAATGGCTACACCTTC
CASSTQGSTLNGYTF
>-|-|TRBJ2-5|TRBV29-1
TGCAGCGTCTTCGCCCCGCTCCAAGAGACCCAGTACTTC
CSVFAPLQETQYF
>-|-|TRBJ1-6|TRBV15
TGTGCCACCAGCAGAGATCCCGGGGAGGGTTCACCCCTCCACTTT
CATSRDPGEGSPLHF